Each of the 6 T cell receptor beta chains below was sequenced from the same sample in a study of blood T cell repertoires in COVID-19. Sequencing used immunoSEQ multiplex PCR; TCRdb keeps in-frame clones, though not all of them. Found here are 350,000 to 450,000 clones, roughly 86% of them singletons; the top ten hold about 1.7%. Sequencing was carried out using PBMCs or T cells enriched from blood (not recorded which). These receptors were obtained from a woman between 25 and 40 years old who had recovered from COVID-19.

The chain is built from TRBV7-9 and TRBJ1-5; tentative D call: TRBD1 (6 bases). Germline V gives CDR1 SEHNR, CDR2 FQNEAQ (reference sequence). The length of the CDR3 is 18 residues. Trimming took 1 base from V and 5 from J, leaving 21 bases between them. The CDR3 coding sequence is TGTGCCAGCAGCTTAGTTTTAAGGTTAGAACAGGGCGATCAGCCCCAGCATTTT. Translated: CASSLVLRLEQGDQPQHF.

The chain joins TRBV3-1 (or the pseudogene TRBV3-2) to TRBJ1-1; D unresolved. V shed 4 bases and J shed 7 bases, with 13 bases lying between them. The CDR3 consists of 13 residues. Germline V gene data show CDR1 as LGHDT and CDR2 as YNNKEL (reference sequence). This CDR3 is CASSRATRLEAFF. Here the CDR3 DNA reads TGTGCCAGCAGCCGGGCGACCAGGCTTGAAGCTTTCTTT.

This clone was observed a single time. CDR3 region: CASSQGGQGPIYGYTF. The CDR3 DNA sequence: TGTGCCAGCAGCCAAGGGGGACAGGGCCCGATCTATGGCTACACCTTC. The rearrangement joins TRBV4-2 to TRBJ1-2; 9 positions match TRBD1. In germline, CDR1 is LGHNA, CDR2 YNFKEQ. The CDR3 sequence is 16 residues long. V shed 1 base, J shed 4 bases, and the junction held 7 bases outside the gene matches.

The chain links TRBV27 to TRBJ1-1; D is possibly TRBD1 (6 bases). This CDR3 is 11 amino acids long. CDR1 and CDR2 (germline): MNHEY, SMNVEV (reference sequence). V was clipped by 4 bases and J by 8 bases, with 8 bases between them. CDR3 amino acids: CASSWGREAFF. CDR3 coding DNA: TGTGCCAGCAGTTGGGGGCGAGAAGCTTTCTTT.

This clone was recorded a few times. The gene calls are TRBV12-3 or TRBV12-4 and TRBJ1-1; no clear D. The CDR3 totals 12 residues. Trimming took off 3 bases at V and 3 bases at J, with 5 bases between the two ends. CDR3 protein: CASSLSYTEAFF. The CDR3, as DNA: TGTGCCAGCAGTTTGTCGTACACTGAAGCTTTCTTT.

The table lists this clone with a count of one. The chain carries TRBV5-1 and TRBJ2-3, with D possibly being TRBD1 (5 bases). This CDR3 has 16 residues. Trimming removed 4 bases from V and 0 bases from J, with 15 bases in between. Germline values: CDR1 SGHRS, CDR2 YFSETQ. DNA for the CDR3: TGCGCCAGCAGCGGGGCCCTTACATCAAGCACAGATACGCAGTATTTT. Translation: CASSGALTSSTDTQYF.